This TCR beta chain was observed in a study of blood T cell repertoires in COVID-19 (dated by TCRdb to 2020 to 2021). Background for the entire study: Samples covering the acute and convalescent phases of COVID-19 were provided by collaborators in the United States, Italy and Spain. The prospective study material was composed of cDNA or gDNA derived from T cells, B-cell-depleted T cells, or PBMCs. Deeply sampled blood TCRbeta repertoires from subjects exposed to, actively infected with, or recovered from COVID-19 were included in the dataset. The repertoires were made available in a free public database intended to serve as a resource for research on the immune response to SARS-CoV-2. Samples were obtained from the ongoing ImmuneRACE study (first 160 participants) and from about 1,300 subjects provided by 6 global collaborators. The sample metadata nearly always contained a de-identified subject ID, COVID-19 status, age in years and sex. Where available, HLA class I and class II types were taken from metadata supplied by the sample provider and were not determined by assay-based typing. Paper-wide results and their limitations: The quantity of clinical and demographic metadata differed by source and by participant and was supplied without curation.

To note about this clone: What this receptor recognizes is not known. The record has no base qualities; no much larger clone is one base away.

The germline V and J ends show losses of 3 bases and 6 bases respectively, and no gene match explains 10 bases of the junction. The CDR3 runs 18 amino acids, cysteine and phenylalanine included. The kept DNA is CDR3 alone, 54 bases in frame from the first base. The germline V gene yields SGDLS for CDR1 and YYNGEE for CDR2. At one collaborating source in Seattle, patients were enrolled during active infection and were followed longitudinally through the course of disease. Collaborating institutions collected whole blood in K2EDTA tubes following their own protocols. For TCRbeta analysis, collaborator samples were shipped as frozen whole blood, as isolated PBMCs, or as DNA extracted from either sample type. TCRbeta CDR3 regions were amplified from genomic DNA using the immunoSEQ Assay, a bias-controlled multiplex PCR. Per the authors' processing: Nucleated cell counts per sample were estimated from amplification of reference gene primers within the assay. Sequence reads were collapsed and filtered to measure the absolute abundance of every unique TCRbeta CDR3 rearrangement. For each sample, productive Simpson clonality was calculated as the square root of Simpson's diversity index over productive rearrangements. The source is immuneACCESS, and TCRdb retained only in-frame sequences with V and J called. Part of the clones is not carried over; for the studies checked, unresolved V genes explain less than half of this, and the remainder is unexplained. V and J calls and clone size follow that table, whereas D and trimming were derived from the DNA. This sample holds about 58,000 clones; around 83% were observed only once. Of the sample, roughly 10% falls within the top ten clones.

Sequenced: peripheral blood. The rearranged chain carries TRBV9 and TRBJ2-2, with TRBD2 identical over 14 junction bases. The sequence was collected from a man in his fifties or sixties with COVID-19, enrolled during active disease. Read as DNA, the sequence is TGTGCCAGCAGCGGCTTCGGGACTAGCGGGAGAACTGCCGGGGAGCTGTTTTTT. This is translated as CASSGFGTSGRTAGELFF.